This T cell receptor (beta chain) was identified in a study of T cell repertoires in cytomegalovirus infection. Background on the study: Recently described HLA-C-restricted plus well-studied HLA-B-restricted CMV epitopes were used.

TCRdb reprocessed the reads via MiXCR and lists one record per CDR3 protein. In the table there are some 350,000 distinct CDR3 sequences, almost 30% of which are singletons. J gave up 0 bases and V 6 bases, and 3 bases lay outside the gene matches. CDR1 is ENHRY, CDR2 SYGVKD, per germline. This CDR3 is built from 15 residues. About this clonotype itself: The antigen is undetermined.

Here the sequenced sample was cultured PBMCs, taken from culture after CMV antigen stimulation. The sequence was obtained from a human donor in good health (CMV status not recorded). Some clones in this sample may be carry-over from other donors' samples. The chain recombines TRBV10-3 with TRBJ2-2, with TRBD1 matching 8 bases. The CDR3 DNA reads TGTGCCATCAGAGGACAGGGATCGAACACCGGGGAGCTGTTTTTT. This encodes CAIRGQGSNTGELFF.